This is a list of T cell receptor beta chains from one sample in a study of identical twins. TCRdb reanalysed the 5' RACE reads using MiXCR and keeps one entry per CDR3 protein. The table records about 520,000 distinct CDR3 sequences, less than 25% of them present only once. These same records also appear under a second study, on T cells expressing NK-cell markers.

The sequenced sample was CD4+ T cells sorted from blood. Receptors were obtained from a woman younger than 35 in good health. The CDR3 runs from the conserved cysteine through the conserved F or W. The order of the fields is clone size, J gene, D gene, V gene, CDR3 DNA, CDR3 protein. A D gene is named only where the DNA matches it firmly. The size of a clone is reported for some rows only, either as once, few or many, or as a class for expanded clones.

clone_size: few; j_call: TRBJ2-7; d_call: -; v_call: TRBV5-1; cdr3_nt: TGCGCCAGCAGCTTGGAGGGGACCGAGCAGTACTTC; cdr3_aa: CASSLEGTEQYF
clone_size: -; j_call: TRBJ1-1; d_call: TRBD1; v_call: TRBV20-1; cdr3_nt: TGCAGTGCTAGAGATCGGCGACAGGGGCTGATCACTGAAGCTTTCTTT; cdr3_aa: CSARDRRQGLITEAFF
clone_size: few; j_call: TRBJ1-4; d_call: -; v_call: TRBV7-9; cdr3_nt: TGTGCCAGCACCTTAGACAGAGCCGTACCCGGTGAAAAACTGTTTTTT; cdr3_aa: CASTLDRAVPGEKLFF
clone_size: -; j_call: TRBJ2-1; d_call: -; v_call: TRBV20-1; cdr3_nt: TGCAGTGCGGATAGCGGCGACTCCTACAATGAGCAGTTCTTC; cdr3_aa: CSADSGDSYNEQFF
clone_size: -; j_call: TRBJ2-2; d_call: -; v_call: TRBV2; cdr3_nt: TGTGCCAGCAGGTCCGAGCAGACGAACACCGGGGAGCTGTTTTTT; cdr3_aa: CASRSEQTNTGELFF
clone_size: -; j_call: TRBJ1-5; d_call: TRBD1; v_call: TRBV15; cdr3_nt: TGTGCCACCAGACAGATAGGGACAGGGTATCAGCCCCAGCATTTT; cdr3_aa: CATRQIGTGYQPQHF
clone_size: -; j_call: TRBJ2-2; d_call: TRBD2; v_call: TRBV7-2; cdr3_nt: TGTGCCAGCAGCCCATCTAGCGGGAGGACCGGGGAGCTGTTTTTT; cdr3_aa: CASSPSSGRTGELFF
clone_size: few; j_call: TRBJ1-1; d_call: -; v_call: TRBV27; cdr3_nt: TGTGCCAGCACCAAAAGCGGACCAAACACTGAAGCTTTCTTT; cdr3_aa: CASTKSGPNTEAFF
clone_size: -; j_call: TRBJ1-2; d_call: TRBD1; v_call: TRBV10-3; cdr3_nt: TGTGCCATCGGACAGGGGTATGGCTACACCTTC; cdr3_aa: CAIGQGYGYTF
clone_size: -; j_call: TRBJ2-3; d_call: TRBD1; v_call: TRBV9; cdr3_nt: TGTGCCAGCAGCGTAGAGGGGGCCCGCACAGATACGCAGTATTTT; cdr3_aa: CASSVEGARTDTQYF
clone_size: -; j_call: TRBJ2-7; d_call: TRBD2; v_call: TRBV4-2; cdr3_nt: TGTGCCAGCAGCCGTTTGGTTAACGGGAGGGCATCTAGGGAGCAGTACTTC; cdr3_aa: CASSRLVNGRASREQYF
clone_size: few; j_call: TRBJ2-1; d_call: -; v_call: TRBV4-2; cdr3_nt: TGTGCCAGCAGCCAAGCTGGGGGGGCCTCCTACAATGAGCAGTTCTTC; cdr3_aa: CASSQAGGASYNEQFF
clone_size: few; j_call: TRBJ1-2; d_call: -; v_call: TRBV20-1; cdr3_nt: TGCAGTGCTAGAGTTTGGCGGGGTTATGGCTACACCTTC; cdr3_aa: CSARVWRGYGYTF
clone_size: many; j_call: TRBJ2-1; d_call: TRBD2; v_call: TRBV5-6; cdr3_nt: TGTGCCAGCAGCATCCTTGGTAGCGGGACTGGGACCAATGAGCAGTTCTTC; cdr3_aa: CASSILGSGTGTNEQFF
clone_size: -; j_call: TRBJ2-2; d_call: -; v_call: TRBV5-5; cdr3_nt: TGTGCCAGCAGCTTGGACGTCGGTGGCGGGGAGCTGTTTTTT; cdr3_aa: CASSLDVGGGELFF
clone_size: few; j_call: TRBJ2-7; d_call: TRBD2; v_call: TRBV5-1; cdr3_nt: TGCGCCAGCAGCTTGCGGACTAGCGGGGGGGTCGAGCAGTACTTC; cdr3_aa: CASSLRTSGGVEQYF
clone_size: -; j_call: TRBJ2-4; d_call: TRBD1; v_call: TRBV20-1; cdr3_nt: TGCAGTGCTTCGACAGACAGGGAAGGTGGGCTGGGGTACTTC; cdr3_aa: CSASTDREGGLGYF
clone_size: few; j_call: TRBJ1-1; d_call: -; v_call: TRBV10-3; cdr3_nt: TGTGCCATCAGTGAGTGGGCGAACACTGAAGCTTTCTTT; cdr3_aa: CAISEWANTEAFF
clone_size: many; j_call: TRBJ2-1; d_call: -; v_call: TRBV5-1; cdr3_nt: TGCGCCAGCGGAGGATCAAGCGCAAGCTCCTACAATGAGCAGTTCTTC; cdr3_aa: CASGGSSASSYNEQFF
clone_size: few; j_call: TRBJ2-2; d_call: TRBD2; v_call: TRBV12-3/TRBV12-4; cdr3_nt: TGTGCCAGCAGTTTCAGGACTAGCGGAGCGGGGGAGCTGTTTTTT; cdr3_aa: CASSFRTSGAGELFF
clone_size: few; j_call: TRBJ2-7; d_call: TRBD2; v_call: TRBV7-8; cdr3_nt: TGTGCCAGCAGCTTAGCGCGGCGACTAGCGAATTACGAGCAGTACTTC; cdr3_aa: CASSLARRLANYEQYF
clone_size: few; j_call: TRBJ1-2; d_call: TRBD1; v_call: TRBV20-1; cdr3_nt: TGCAGTGCCTGGACAGGGACTAACTATGGCTACACCTTC; cdr3_aa: CSAWTGTNYGYTF
clone_size: -; j_call: TRBJ2-1; d_call: -; v_call: TRBV15; cdr3_nt: TGTGCCACCAGCAGAGCCAGTGGGGGGCAGTTCTTC; cdr3_aa: CATSRASGGQFF
clone_size: few; j_call: TRBJ2-3; d_call: -; v_call: TRBV3-1; cdr3_nt: TGTGCCAGCAGGCCGACCTCAGGAGATACGCAGTATTTT; cdr3_aa: CASRPTSGDTQYF
clone_size: many; j_call: TRBJ2-5; d_call: -; v_call: TRBV5-1; cdr3_nt: TGCGCCAGCAGCTTGCAGGAAGAGACCCAGTACTTC; cdr3_aa: CASSLQEETQYF
clone_size: few; j_call: TRBJ2-3; d_call: TRBD2; v_call: TRBV20-1; cdr3_nt: TGCAGCCGGATCCAGCGGGGGGGCCTCGCAGATACGCAGTATTTT; cdr3_aa: CSRIQRGGLADTQYF
clone_size: few; j_call: TRBJ2-5; d_call: TRBD1; v_call: TRBV20-1; cdr3_nt: TGCAGTGCTTTAGACAGGGTTCCGAAGACCCAGTACTTC; cdr3_aa: CSALDRVPKTQYF
clone_size: few; j_call: TRBJ2-1; d_call: -; v_call: TRBV29-1; cdr3_nt: TGCAGCGTTGAAGCCGGGCAGACCTCCTACAATGAGCAGTTCTTC; cdr3_aa: CSVEAGQTSYNEQFF
clone_size: few; j_call: TRBJ2-6; d_call: -; v_call: TRBV5-1; cdr3_nt: TGCGCCAGCAGCTCCATTAGGGGGGCCAACGTCCTGACTTTC; cdr3_aa: CASSSIRGANVLTF
clone_size: many; j_call: TRBJ2-7; d_call: -; v_call: TRBV20-1; cdr3_nt: TGCAGTGCTAGCGGTTGGGACTCCTACGAGCAGTACTTC; cdr3_aa: CSASGWDSYEQYF
clone_size: -; j_call: TRBJ2-2; d_call: -; v_call: TRBV3-1; cdr3_nt: TGTGCCAGCAGCCAAGATACAACGGGGAACACCGGGGAGCTGTTTTTT; cdr3_aa: CASSQDTTGNTGELFF
clone_size: -; j_call: TRBJ1-2; d_call: TRBD1; v_call: TRBV11-3; cdr3_nt: TGTGCCAGCAGCTTCCTACAGGGGGATGGCTACACCTTC; cdr3_aa: CASSFLQGDGYTF
clone_size: -; j_call: TRBJ2-2; d_call: TRBD1; v_call: TRBV24-1; cdr3_nt: TGTGCCACCAGTGCCGCGGACAGGGCGGGCGGGGAGCTGTTTTTT; cdr3_aa: CATSAADRAGGELFF
clone_size: few; j_call: TRBJ2-1; d_call: TRBD1; v_call: TRBV5-6; cdr3_nt: TGTGCCAGCAGCTTGACCCTAGGACAGGGAACCTACAATGAGCAGTTCTTC; cdr3_aa: CASSLTLGQGTYNEQFF
clone_size: few; j_call: TRBJ1-6; d_call: -; v_call: TRBV2; cdr3_nt: TGTGCCAGCAGGGCAGGGGCTTCACCCCTCCACTTT; cdr3_aa: CASRAGASPLHF
clone_size: few; j_call: TRBJ2-1; d_call: -; v_call: TRBV6-4; cdr3_nt: TGTGCCAGCAGTGGCGCAGGGAGGACTGGAAATGAGCAGTTCTTC; cdr3_aa: CASSGAGRTGNEQFF
clone_size: -; j_call: TRBJ2-1; d_call: -; v_call: TRBV15; cdr3_nt: TGTGCCACCAGCAGAGCGGTTAAGGTGAATGAGCAGTTCTTC; cdr3_aa: CATSRAVKVNEQFF
clone_size: -; j_call: TRBJ2-1; d_call: -; v_call: TRBV28; cdr3_nt: TGTGCCAGCAGTTTCGGAGGAAAAAGCTCCTACAATGAGCAGTTCTTC; cdr3_aa: CASSFGGKSSYNEQFF
clone_size: few; j_call: TRBJ2-1; d_call: TRBD2; v_call: TRBV12-3/TRBV12-4; cdr3_nt: TGTGCCAGCAGTCCGTCCGGGACTAGCGGGTACGTTGAGCAGTTCTTC; cdr3_aa: CASSPSGTSGYVEQFF
clone_size: -; j_call: TRBJ2-7; d_call: -; v_call: TRBV5-1; cdr3_nt: TGCGCCAGCAGCTCGGAGCACAGGGGAGGGGACTACGAGCAGTACTTC; cdr3_aa: CASSSEHRGGDYEQYF
clone_size: -; j_call: TRBJ1-5; d_call: -; v_call: TRBV7-2; cdr3_nt: TGTGCCAGCAGCTTGGTAACCCATAGCAATCAGCCCCAGCATTTT; cdr3_aa: CASSLVTHSNQPQHF
clone_size: -; j_call: TRBJ2-5; d_call: TRBD2; v_call: TRBV7-9; cdr3_nt: TGTGCCAGCAGCTTGAGACTAGCTACATGGAGGCAAGAGACCCAGTACTTC; cdr3_aa: CASSLRLATWRQETQYF
clone_size: -; j_call: TRBJ1-2; d_call: TRBD1; v_call: TRBV5-1; cdr3_nt: TGCGCCAGCAGCGGCGGGACAGGGCTATCAGATGGCTACACCTTC; cdr3_aa: CASSGGTGLSDGYTF
clone_size: -; j_call: TRBJ2-3; d_call: TRBD2; v_call: TRBV5-1; cdr3_nt: TGCGCCAGCAGCTTGGAGGGTAGCGGGAGAGCAGATACGCAGTATTTT; cdr3_aa: CASSLEGSGRADTQYF
clone_size: few; j_call: TRBJ1-4; d_call: -; v_call: TRBV20-1; cdr3_nt: TGCAGTGCTAGAAACGCTAATGAAAAACTGTTTTTT; cdr3_aa: CSARNANEKLFF
clone_size: many; j_call: TRBJ2-3; d_call: TRBD2; v_call: TRBV12-3/TRBV12-4; cdr3_nt: TGTGCCAGCAGTGTAGCGGGGCGGGCCACAGATACGCAGTATTTT; cdr3_aa: CASSVAGRATDTQYF
clone_size: few; j_call: TRBJ2-1; d_call: TRBD2; v_call: TRBV7-9; cdr3_nt: TGTGCCAGCACCGGACTAGCGGGTAGTGAGCAGTTCTTC; cdr3_aa: CASTGLAGSEQFF
clone_size: few; j_call: TRBJ2-2; d_call: TRBD2; v_call: TRBV7-9; cdr3_nt: TGTGCCAGCAGCTGGACGAGCGGGGGGGCCTCCCCCGGGGAGCTGTTTTTT; cdr3_aa: CASSWTSGGASPGELFF
clone_size: few; j_call: TRBJ2-3; d_call: TRBD2; v_call: TRBV5-6; cdr3_nt: TGTGCCAGCAGCTCCATGACTAGCGGGATTCCCACAGATACGCAGTATTTT; cdr3_aa: CASSSMTSGIPTDTQYF
clone_size: -; j_call: TRBJ2-1; d_call: TRBD2; v_call: TRBV2; cdr3_nt: TGTGCCAGCGGGGCGAGCGGGGGGGCGAATGAGCAGTTCTTC; cdr3_aa: CASGASGGANEQFF
clone_size: few; j_call: TRBJ2-7; d_call: -; v_call: TRBV5-1; cdr3_nt: TGCGCCAGCAGCACCCAGCAGGGGAACGAGCAGTACTTC; cdr3_aa: CASSTQQGNEQYF
clone_size: few; j_call: TRBJ1-4; d_call: -; v_call: TRBV12-3/TRBV12-4; cdr3_nt: TGTGCCAGCACCACGGGGGGGTATGAAAAACTGTTTTTT; cdr3_aa: CASTTGGYEKLFF
clone_size: few; j_call: TRBJ2-2; d_call: -; v_call: TRBV3-1; cdr3_nt: TGTGCCAGCAGCCAAGTTCAAAGGTCGGCCTTGAACACCGGGGAGCTGTTTTTT; cdr3_aa: CASSQVQRSALNTGELFF
clone_size: -; j_call: TRBJ1-1; d_call: -; v_call: TRBV29-1; cdr3_nt: TGCAGCGTTGTACCAGGGTCCACTGAAGCTTTCTTT; cdr3_aa: CSVVPGSTEAFF
clone_size: -; j_call: TRBJ2-3; d_call: -; v_call: TRBV15; cdr3_nt: TGTGCCACCAGCAGAGCGGCGGCCGACTCGGATACGCAGTATTTT; cdr3_aa: CATSRAAADSDTQYF